This TCR beta chain came from a study of blood T cell repertoires in COVID-19. Across the study: The origin of the acute and convalescent COVID-19 samples was the United States, Italy and Spain. Nucleic acid was either cDNA or gDNA, and it came from T cells, B-cell-depleted T cells, or PBMCs.

Original analysis: For nucleated cells, counts were estimated from reference gene primer amplification. This table comes from immunoSEQ multiplex PCR, and its TCRdb copy is limited to in-frame clones, with some not included. V and J calls and clone size are copied from that table; D and trimming were computed from the DNA. The sample carries roughly 250,000 clones, roughly 84% recorded once. This clone has a single count. The germline CDR1 and CDR2 sequences are MNHEY and SVGAGI. The V gene end was trimmed by 6 bases and the J gene end by 1 base; junction bases not matched to a gene: 4. The CDR3 totals 15 residues.

The sample consisted of peripheral blood. The TCR sequence derives from a woman aged 40 to 50 who had recovered from COVID-19. The rearrangement joins TRBV6-5 to TRBJ2-3, with TRBD2 matching 10 bases. The CDR3 nucleotides are TGTGCCAGCAGGCTCAGCGGGGGGGGCACAGATACGCAGTATTTT. Its protein is CASRLSGGGTDTQYF.